This TCR beta chain was documented in a study of CD8+ T cells in alopecia areata. Treatment reported: oral pan-JAK inhibitor, 5-10 mg twice daily. V lost 0 bases, J lost 4 bases, and 7 bases stayed unmatched. CDR1 LGHNA and CDR2 YNFKEQ come from the germline V gene. The CDR3 contains 17 residues. This clone was detected many times. It was cDNA, reverse transcribed from extracted RNA, that served as the sequencing template. Produced via immunoSEQ multiplex PCR; TCRdb's table is partial and in-frame only. The table lists approximately 150,000 clones, 60% of them singletons. The clonotype originates from a human donor with alopecia areata. Here the sequenced sample was CD4+ T cells sorted from blood, taken at week 24, from a patient treated with tofacitinib. The rearrangement joins TRBV4-2 to TRBJ1-4; 8 bases fit TRBD1. CDR3 amino acids: CASSQDDGTGINEKLFF. Here the CDR3 DNA reads TGTGCCAGCAGCCAAGACGACGGGACAGGAATTAATGAAAAACTGTTTTTT.